The 2 T cell receptor beta chains in this list originate from one sample, sequenced in a study of PD-L1 blockade in urothelial cancer. Sequencing was performed with immunoSEQ multiplex PCR; in TCRdb, only in-frame clones are kept and a portion is missing. The data show 98,000 or so clones, with roughly 90% seen just once and 1.6% held by the top ten. As to time point: pretreatment peripheral blood. Source: PBMCs, taken around atezolizumab (anti-PD-L1) treatment. These receptors all come from a man aged 55 to 70 with urothelial cancer.

The chain couples TRBV27 to TRBJ2-7; 9 bases agree with TRBD2. Looked up from germline, CDR1 is MNHEY and CDR2 is SMNVEV (reference sequence). Unmatched junction bases numbered 6, after V lost 0 bases and J lost 3 bases. The CDR3 totals 16 residues. The CDR3: CASSLSGTSTNYEQYF. For the CDR3, the DNA is TGTGCCAGCAGTTTATCGGGGACTAGCACGAACTACGAGCAGTACTTC.

The rearrangement links TRBV23-1 to TRBJ2-7, with 12 bases that match TRBD2. Being an ORF, TRBV23-1 has a function that is uncertain. The CDR3 contains 23 residues. The V and J ends lost 0 bases and 0 bases, in that order; junction bases with no gene match: 21. The CDR3 DNA reads as TGCGCCAGCAGTCAATCGTTCGGACTAGCGGGACCCGGGACTATTTTCAGCTCCTACGAGCAGTACTTC. Translating it yields CASSQSFGLAGPGTIFSSYEQYF.